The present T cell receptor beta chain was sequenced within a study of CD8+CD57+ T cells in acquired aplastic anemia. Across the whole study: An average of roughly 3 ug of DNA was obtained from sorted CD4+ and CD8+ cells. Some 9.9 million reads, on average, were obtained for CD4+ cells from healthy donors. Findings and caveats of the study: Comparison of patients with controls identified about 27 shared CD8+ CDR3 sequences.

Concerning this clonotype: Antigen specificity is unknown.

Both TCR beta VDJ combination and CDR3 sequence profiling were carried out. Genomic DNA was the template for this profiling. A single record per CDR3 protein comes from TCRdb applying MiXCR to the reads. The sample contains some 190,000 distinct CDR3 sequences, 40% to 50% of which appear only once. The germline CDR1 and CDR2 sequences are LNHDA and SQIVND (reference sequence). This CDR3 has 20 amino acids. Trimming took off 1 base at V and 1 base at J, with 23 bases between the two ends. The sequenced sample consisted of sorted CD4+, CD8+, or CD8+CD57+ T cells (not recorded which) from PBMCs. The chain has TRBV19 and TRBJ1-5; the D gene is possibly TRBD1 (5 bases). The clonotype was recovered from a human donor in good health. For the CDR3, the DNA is TGTGCCAGTAGTATAGTAAGGAAGGGGTTCGCGAATAGGAGCAATCAGCCCCAGCATTTT. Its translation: CASSIVRKGFANRSNQPQHF.